This T cell receptor (beta chain) was retrieved from a study of shared clonotypes between healthy human individuals. Turning to the study itself: Aged between 18 and 49, the donors were a couple of women and three men.

On sorted subsets, replicate PCRs used 200 ng DNA, or 27,000 or so T cell genomes. Using immunoSEQ multiplex PCR, the repertoire was profiled, and TCRdb retains in-frame clones only, with some absent. This sample yields 780,000 or so clones, of which approximately 77% are seen a single time; approximately 1.7% belongs to the top ten. The length of the CDR3 is 14 residues. The germline V and J ends were trimmed by 3 bases and 2 bases, with 10 bases remaining between them. Germline loops: CDR1 SGHRS, CDR2 YFSETQ. Study-wide points: Memory subsets generally showed smaller estimated richness than naive subsets did. Sharing across four donors was highest in naive CD4 (around 5%) and lowest in memory CD8 (around 0.4%).

Comment on this clone: Its cognate antigen is unknown.

The sample consisted of memory CD4+ T cells sorted from blood. Subset reported: CD45RA-negative fraction. This sequence joins TRBV5-1 and TRBJ2-3; TRBD1 might be the D (5 bases). The clonotype was recovered from a woman aged 25 to 39 in good health. DNA for the CDR3: TGCGCCAGCAGCTGGACACGGTACACAGATACGCAGTATTTT. It yields the protein CASSWTRYTDTQYF.